These T cell receptor beta chains were read from a single sample in a study of shared clonotypes between healthy human individuals. The data were produced by immunoSEQ multiplex PCR, yet TCRdb's version contains in-frame clones alone and is incomplete. The sample consists of 2 million to 2.5 million clones, about 95% of them appearing once. Sequenced input: naive CD8+ T cells sorted from blood. These receptors came from a man aged 18 to 35 in good health. Both conserved end residues are part of each CDR3. D genes are given only for firm matches. Size tells how often a clone was seen (once, few, many) or the class of an expanded clone, and some rows leave it out.

size,D,V,J,DNA,CDR3
-,-,TRBV9,TRBJ1-2,TGTGCCAGCAGCGGTGACAGCCATGGGGGCTACACCTTC,CASSGDSHGGYTF
-,-,TRBV23-1,TRBJ2-7,TGCGCCAGCAGTCCCCCGGGGACCTACGAGCAGTACTTC,CASSPPGTYEQYF
-,-,TRBV9,TRBJ2-1,TGTGCCAGCAGCGTAGAGGGACTTATCTACAATGAGCAGTTCTTC,CASSVEGLIYNEQFF
-,-,TRBV18,TRBJ2-3,TGTGCCAGCTCACCCCGCAGACAGGGCACAGATACGCAGTATTTT,CASSPRRQGTDTQYF
-,-,TRBV7-9,TRBJ2-3,TGTGCCAGCAGCGACCCTCCGGGGACAAGCACAGATACGCAGTATTTT,CASSDPPGTSTDTQYF
-,TRBD2,TRBV7-6,TRBJ2-7,TGTGCCAGCAGCGCCATACTAGCGGACTACGAGCAGTACTTC,CASSAILADYEQYF
-,-,TRBV2,TRBJ1-6,TGTGCCAGCAGTGAAGCGCGGGACGGTAATTCACCCCTCCACTTT,CASSEARDGNSPLHF
-,-,TRBV28,TRBJ2-7,TGTGCCAGCAGTCCCAGACAGAAACGAAGCTCCTACGAGCAGTACTTC,CASSPRQKRSSYEQYF
once,-,TRBV6-5,TRBJ2-3,TGTGCCAGCAGTTACACCTCGGCAGATACGCAGTATTTT,CASSYTSADTQYF
-,TRBD1,TRBV4-1,TRBJ2-7,TGCGCCAGCAGCCAAACCGGGACAGGTACCTACGAGCAGTACTTC,CASSQTGTGTYEQYF